These 6 T cell receptor beta chains were all obtained from the same sample, sequenced in a study of cytomegalovirus exposure and HLA in healthy donors. Primers included in the PCR were 60 Vbeta and 13 Jbeta primers. Method: immunoSEQ multiplex PCR; TCRdb's copy keeps in-frame clones and lacks some. Of 150,000 to 200,000 clones in the sample, 77% were seen once. Sequenced input: PBMCs. All receptors derive from a male donor in good health and CMV-seropositive.

This clone appeared a few times. The DNA of the CDR3 is TGTGCCAGCAGCCCGCTTGACAGGGGGAATGAAAAACTGTTTTTT. As protein: CASSPLDRGNEKLFF. The chain combines TRBV7-9 with TRBJ1-4, with 9 positions matching TRBD1. Germline CDR1 is SEHNR and CDR2 is FQNEAQ (reference sequence). The CDR3 is 15 amino acids. J was trimmed by 5 bases and V by 5 bases; bases with no gene match: 6.

The chain joins TRBV5-6 to TRBJ2-5; D is perhaps TRBD1 (7 bases). The last part of the DNA fits TRBJ2-7 better; the J call may be wrong. CDR3 size: 13 residues. Germline V gives CDR1 SGHDT, CDR2 YYEEEE. CDR3 sequence: CASHPGGLHEQYF. The CDR3 nucleotides are TGTGCCTCCCACCCAGGGGGGCTCCACGAGCAGTACTTC.

The V call is TRBV5-1, the J call TRBJ2-7, with 11 bases matching TRBD1. The trim removed 4 bases at V and 0 bases at J, leaving 3 bases unmatched. The CDR3 contains 15 residues. CDR1 is SGHRS and CDR2 is YFSETQ in the germline V gene. CDR3 in amino acids: CASSLGTGGSYEQYF. In DNA form, the CDR3 reads TGCGCCAGCAGCCTCGGGACAGGGGGCTCCTACGAGCAGTACTTC.

This chain uses TRBV6-1 with TRBJ1-3, with TRBD1 matching over 8 bases. The CDR3 totals 15 residues. After removal of 6 bases from V and 6 bases from J, the junction contained 10 bases not matched to a gene. Per germline, CDR1 MNHNS and CDR2 SASEGT. The CDR3 sequence: CASRLRTGRENTIYF. The CDR3 coding sequence is TGTGCCAGCAGATTACGGACAGGGAGGGAAAACACCATATATTTT.

The V gene is TRBV20-1, the J gene TRBJ2-1, with 7 nucleotides matching TRBD2. J lost 7 bases, V lost 7 bases, and 4 bases had no gene match. The CDR3 totals 11 residues. Germline V CDR1 and CDR2: DFQATT, SNEGSKA (reference sequence). The CDR3 reads CSVLRGNEQFF. The CDR3 DNA sequence: TGCAGTGTTCTGCGGGGGAATGAGCAGTTCTTC.

This clone turned up a few times. The V gene is TRBV10-3, the J gene TRBJ2-1, with TRBD2 matching 11 bases. Germline V gene lookup returns CDR1 ENHRY and CDR2 SYGVKD. With 10 bases clipped from V and 2 bases from J, the junction kept 7 bases outside the gene matches. This CDR3 has 15 amino acids. CDR3 sequence: CATKASGGTYNEQFF. CDR3 nucleotide sequence: TGTGCCACTAAGGCTAGCGGGGGGACCTACAATGAGCAGTTCTTC.